The T cell receptor beta chain under discussion was sequenced for a study of OX40 agonist ivuxolimab in advanced cancers. This clone turned up a few times. What it binds is not known. CDR1 is LNHNV and CDR2 is YYDKDF in the germline V gene (reference sequence). This CDR3 is built from 16 residues. The V end lost 3 bases, the J end lost 8 bases, and 19 bases lay between the germline ends. This table comes from immunoSEQ multiplex PCR, and its TCRdb copy is limited to in-frame clones, with some not included. The sample lists some 64,000 clones, approximately 90% occurring once. It was autoimmune disease history or systemic immunosuppression that excluded patients. Study findings and constraints: Certain nonresponders additionally had low normalized T-cell clonal expansion. There was clonal expansion of CD4+ and CD8+ blood T cells by week 6 at 0.1 to 3.0 mg/kg. Averaging showed that CD8+ T cells had more expanded clones than CD4+ did.

This chain uses TRBV15 with TRBJ1-4, with D tentatively TRBD1 (5 bases). The material sequenced was CD4+ or CD8+ T cells sorted from blood, taken in a trial of the OX40 agonist ivuxolimab. The TCR originated in an adult with an advanced solid tumor such as melanoma, head and neck, liver or kidney cancer. CDR3 region: CATSSGLSQGGEKLFF. In nucleotides, the CDR3 is TGTGCCACCAGCAGCGGTTTAAGCCAGGGTGGGGAAAAACTGTTTTTT.